These 25 T cell receptor beta chains share one sample of origin, sequenced in a study of T cell repertoires in ileal Crohn's disease. Time point noted: neoterminal ileum biopsy at postoperative endoscopy, about 6 months after surgery. Repertoires were generated with immunoSEQ multiplex PCR, while TCRdb's copy carries only in-frame clones and drops some. The sample gives 10,000 to 15,000 clones, approximately 80% of which show up once; about a sixth is in the top ten. The sequenced sample was ileal tissue. The receptor set was obtained from an adult with Crohn's disease.

This clone has just one count. The CDR3 DNA is TGTGCCAGCAGCCCCCGGACAGGGGTAGGAAACACCATATATTTT. It encodes CASSPRTGVGNTIYF. This rearrangement joins TRBV11-2 to TRBJ1-3; 9 bases align to TRBD1. The CDR3 is 15 amino acids. The germline CDR1 and CDR2 sequences are SGHAT and FQNNGV. J was trimmed by 4 bases and V by 5 bases; bases with no gene match: 6.

V is TRBV6-1 and J is TRBJ1-4, with D tentatively TRBD1 (6 bases). Deletions cut 6 bases from V and 6 bases from J, with 11 bases between. Germline V CDR1 and CDR2: MNHNS, SASEGT. The CDR3 length is 13 residues. The CDR3 nucleotides are TGTGCCAGCAGCCGAAGACAGGATGAAAAACTGTTTTTT. It translates to CASSRRQDEKLFF.

This clone appeared a few times. J is TRBJ1-1 and V is TRBV5-1; D is undetermined. CDR3 size: 13 residues. Germline loops: CDR1 SGHRS, CDR2 YFSETQ. V was pared by 5 bases and J by 4 bases, with 12 bases between. CDR3 protein: CASSPSRGTEAFF. The CDR3 DNA sequence: TGCGCCAGCAGTCCGAGCCGTGGCACTGAAGCTTTCTTT.

J is TRBJ2-5 and V is TRBV5-1; 8 bases match TRBD1. Germline assignment: CDR1 SGHRS and CDR2 YFSETQ. The CDR3 contains 16 residues. V was pared by 4 bases and J by 4 bases, with 12 bases of the junction left unmatched. The CDR3 bases are TGCGCCAGCAGCCCGACAGGGGACCGTGGCTCAGAGACCCAGTACTTC. Amino acids: CASSPTGDRGSETQYF. Full variable domain (outside the CDR3, taken from reference TRBV5-1 and TRBJ2-5): KAGVTQTPRYLIKTRGQQVTLSCSPISGHRSVSWYQQTPGQGLQFLFEYFSETQRNKGNFPGRFSGRQFSNSRSEMNVSTLELGDSALYLCASSPTGDRGSETQYFGPGTRLLVL.

The chain recombines TRBV6-1 with TRBJ1-5, with a tentative D call TRBD1 (5 bases). The length of the CDR3 is 17 residues. In germline, CDR1 is MNHNS, CDR2 SASEGT. V was shortened by 3 bases and J by 2 bases, with 17 bases between the two germline ends. The CDR3 DNA is TGTGCCAGCAGTGACGTCCAGGGAGGGGCGGGCAATCAGCCCCAGCATTTT. Translated, it gives CASSDVQGGAGNQPQHF.

The rearrangement joins TRBV28 to TRBJ2-3; 9 positions agree with TRBD2. The CDR3 is 14 residues long. With 5 bases clipped from V and 3 bases from J, the junction kept 3 bases outside the gene matches. Germline V gene sequence: CDR1 MDHEN, CDR2 SYDVKM. CDR3 protein: CASSRSGRTDTQYF. The CDR3 DNA reads as TGTGCCAGCAGTCGGAGCGGGAGGACAGATACGCAGTATTTT.

The chain combines TRBV28 with TRBJ1-2; D is possibly TRBD1 (5 bases). The germline V and J ends were trimmed by 3 bases and 2 bases, with 7 bases remaining between them. The V gene's germline CDR1 is MDHEN and CDR2 SYDVKM. This CDR3 spans 13 amino acids. This CDR3 is CASSLAGNYGYTF. The CDR3 DNA follows: TGTGCCAGCAGTTTGGCAGGGAACTATGGCTACACCTTC.

V usage is TRBV6-1 and J usage is TRBJ2-2; D is undetermined. Deletions cut 6 bases from V and 3 bases from J, with 8 bases between. Germline loops: CDR1 MNHNS, CDR2 SASEGT. The CDR3 is made up of 13 amino acids. The CDR3 DNA follows: TGTGCCAGCAGACAGTCTCACACCGGGGAGCTGTTTTTT. As protein: CASRQSHTGELFF.

The chain employs TRBV19 and TRBJ2-5; possible D gene TRBD1, 5 bases. The CDR3 covers 13 residues. From germline, CDR1 is LNHDA and CDR2 SQIVND (reference sequence). V was pared by 3 bases and J by 5 bases, with 10 bases between. CDR3 nucleotide sequence: TGTGCCAGTAGTATGGGGCTGAGGGAGACCCAGTACTTC. This sequence encodes CASSMGLRETQYF.

CDR3 region: CASSDTRRSNYGYTF. CDR3 nucleotide sequence: TGTGCCAGCAGCGACACACGGAGGTCTAACTATGGCTACACCTTC. The J gene is TRBJ1-2, the V gene TRBV5-4, with D unclear. CDR1 and CDR2 (germline): SGHNT, YYREEE (reference sequence). CDR3 size: 15 residues. Trimming left V 4 bases short and J 0 bases short, with 13 bases between.

The chain recombines TRBV19 with TRBJ1-2; TRBD1 matches 9 bases. Trimming removed 7 bases from V and 3 bases from J; junction bases left unmatched: 3. The length of the CDR3 is 13 residues. Germline V gives CDR1 LNHDA, CDR2 SQIVND (reference sequence). The CDR3 region is CASIQGADYGYTF. The DNA for the CDR3 is TGTGCCAGTATACAGGGGGCTGACTATGGCTACACCTTC.

The chain has TRBV11-3 and TRBJ2-2; D gene unclear. The CDR3 loop spans 12 amino acids. V was trimmed by 5 bases and J by 7 bases, leaving 8 bases between them. Germline V lookup: CDR1 SGHNT, CDR2 YENEEA. CDR3 bases: TGTGCCAGCAGCGAACAAGTCGGGGAGCTGTTTTTT. Protein: CASSEQVGELFF.

The rearrangement uses TRBV7-2 and TRBJ2-3, with D perhaps matching TRBD1 (7 bases). The germline V gene encodes CDR1 SGHTA and CDR2 FQGNSA. This CDR3 contains 16 residues. Trimming stripped 0 bases from V and 6 bases from J, with 16 bases between. CDR3 in amino acids: CASSLALAPGGDTQYF. The CDR3 nucleotides read TGTGCCAGCAGCTTAGCGCTAGCGCCAGGGGGGGATACGCAGTATTTT.

The chain combines TRBV7-2 with TRBJ1-5, with 7 bases identical to TRBD1. CDR1 is SGHTA and CDR2 is FQGNSA in the germline V gene. J lost 8 bases, V lost 1 base, and 8 bases had no gene match. The CDR3 totals 15 residues. The CDR3, as DNA: TGTGCCAGCAGCTTAGGAGGAGGGGGCTCTAAGCCCCAGCATTTT. This translates into CASSLGGGGSKPQHF.

This clone was counted a few times. The J gene is TRBJ2-1, the V gene TRBV11-2, with D uncertain. V was cut by 7 bases and J by 0 bases, with 13 bases left in between. The CDR3 runs to 15 residues. Per the germline V gene, CDR1 is SGHAT and CDR2 is FQNNGV. The DNA for the CDR3 is TGTGCCAGCACCTTGACTGCCCTCTCCTACAATGAGCAGTTCTTC. Amino acids: CASTLTALSYNEQFF.

The chain combines TRBV19 with TRBJ1-2, with 11 bases matching TRBD1. CDR1 is LNHDA, CDR2 SQIVND, per germline (reference sequence). The junction had 0 bases not matched to a gene; V was cut back by 4 bases and J by 8 bases. The CDR3 is 12 amino acids. The CDR3 coding sequence is TGTGCCAGTAGTAGGACAGGGGGCGGCTACACCTTC. It codes for CASSRTGGGYTF.

The CDR3 DNA sequence: TGTGCCTGGGACGACAGTTACGAGCAGTACTTC. Protein product: CAWDDSYEQYF. This rearrangement joins TRBV30 to TRBJ2-7, with D possibly matching TRBD1 (5 bases). This CDR3 comprises 11 residues. Germline V lookup: CDR1 GTSNPN, CDR2 SVGIG (reference sequence). Trimming cost V 5 bases and J 4 bases, with 9 bases left between them. The variable domain in full, completed from reference TRBV30 and TRBJ2-7, reads SQTIHQWPATLVQPVGSPLSLECTVEGTSNPNLYWYRQAAGRGLQLLFYSVGIGQISSEVPQNLSASRPQDRQFILSSKKLLLSDSGFYLCAWDDSYEQYFGPGTRLTVT.

The CDR3 DNA reads TGTGCCAGCAGTCAAGACAGGATATCCTACGAGCAGTACTTC. This codes for CASSQDRISYEQYF. The rearrangement uses TRBV27 and TRBJ2-7; possibly TRBD1 for D (6 bases). Germline CDR1 is MNHEY and CDR2 is SMNVEV (reference sequence). Trimming removed 5 bases at V and 1 base at J, with 12 bases between. The CDR3 loop spans 14 amino acids.

The chain carries TRBV28 and TRBJ2-7; 11 positions match TRBD1. Germline values: CDR1 MDHEN, CDR2 SYDVKM. Trimming removed 6 bases from V and 6 bases from J; junction bases left unmatched: 7. The CDR3 runs 14 residues. CDR3 amino acids: CASSSGQGAVEQYF. CDR3 nucleotides: TGTGCCAGCAGCTCAGGACAGGGGGCGGTCGAGCAGTACTTC. Full variable domain (rest looked up from reference TRBV28 and TRBJ2-7): DVKVTQSSRYLVKRTGEKVFLECVQDMDHENMFWYRQDPGLGLRLIYFSYDVKMKEKGDIPEGYSVSREKKERFSLILESASTNQTSMYLCASSSGQGAVEQYFGPGTRLTVT.

This sequence joins TRBV5-1 and TRBJ1-2, with 7 nucleotides matching TRBD1. V lost 5 bases and J lost 8; bases outside the gene matches: 12. This CDR3 has 14 amino acids. Germline lookup yields CDR1 SGHRS and CDR2 YFSETQ. The DNA for the CDR3 is TGCGCCAGCAGAGAACCCCACAGGGGCTCCGGCTACACCTTC. Its protein product is CASREPHRGSGYTF.

This clone was detected only a few times. V is TRBV28 and J is TRBJ2-7; TRBD2 agrees at 7 bases. Germline assignment: CDR1 MDHEN and CDR2 SYDVKM. The CDR3 is 14 amino acids. J gave up 0 bases and V 6 bases, and 5 bases lay outside the gene matches. CDR3 sequence: CASRRTRNSYEQYF. In DNA, the CDR3 is TGTGCCAGCAGGAGGACTAGGAACTCCTACGAGCAGTACTTC.

This clone was counted once. The chain is built from TRBV6-6 and TRBJ2-3, with 10 positions matching TRBD2. After removal of 5 bases from V and 6 bases from J, the junction contained 8 bases not matched to a gene. CDR3 size: 15 residues. Germline loops: CDR1 MNHNY, CDR2 SVGAGI (reference sequence). The CDR3 is CASSTRAGGADTQYF. The DNA for the CDR3 is TGTGCCAGCAGTACCCGAGCGGGGGGGGCTGATACGCAGTATTTT.

This clone has a single count. V usage is TRBV19 and J usage is TRBJ2-5, with 9 bases that match TRBD2. V lost 4 bases to trimming and J lost 5 bases; unmatched junction nucleotides: 8. CDR1 is LNHDA, CDR2 SQIVND, per germline (reference sequence). This CDR3 spans 15 amino acids. The chain's CDR3 is CASSRTSAFGETQYF. As DNA, the CDR3 is TGTGCCAGTAGTAGGACTAGCGCCTTCGGGGAGACCCAGTACTTC.

This clone was found once. The J gene is TRBJ2-1, the V gene TRBV7-2; TRBD1 matches at 8 bases. J lost 6 bases, V lost 1 base, and 8 bases had no gene match. This CDR3 is built from 16 residues. The V gene's germline CDR1 is SGHTA and CDR2 FQGNSA. CDR3 protein: CASSLDRRTGFNEQFF. Written as DNA, the CDR3 is TGTGCCAGCAGCTTAGACCGGCGGACAGGGTTCAATGAGCAGTTCTTC. The full variable domain, its missing parts supplied by reference TRBV7-2 and TRBJ2-1, is GAGVSQSPSNKVTEKGKDVELRCDPISGHTALYWYRQSLGQGLEFLIYFQGNSAPDKSGLPSDRFSAERTGGSVSTLTIQRTQQEDSAVYLCASSLDRRTGFNEQFFGPGTRLTVL.

This chain joins TRBV28 and TRBJ2-3; TRBD2 might be the D (5 bases). V was pared by 8 bases and J by 0 bases, with 9 bases between. Germline-derived CDR1 and CDR2 are MDHEN and SYDVKM. This CDR3 contains 13 residues. For the CDR3, the DNA is TGTGCCAGCGGACTGGGAAGCACAGATACGCAGTATTTT. Translation gives CASGLGSTDTQYF.